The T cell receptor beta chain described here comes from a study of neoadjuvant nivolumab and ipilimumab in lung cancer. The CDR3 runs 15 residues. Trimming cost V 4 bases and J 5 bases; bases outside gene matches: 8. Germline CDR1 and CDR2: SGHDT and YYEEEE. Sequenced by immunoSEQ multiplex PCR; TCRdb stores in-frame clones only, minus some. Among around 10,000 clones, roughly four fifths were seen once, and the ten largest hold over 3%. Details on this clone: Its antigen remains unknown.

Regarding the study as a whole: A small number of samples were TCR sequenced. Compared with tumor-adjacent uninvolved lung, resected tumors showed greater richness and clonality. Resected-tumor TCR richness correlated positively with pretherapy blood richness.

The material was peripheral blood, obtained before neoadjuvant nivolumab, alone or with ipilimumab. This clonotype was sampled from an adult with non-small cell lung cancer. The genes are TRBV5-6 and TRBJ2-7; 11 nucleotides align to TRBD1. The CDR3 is CASSPRTGGIHEQYF. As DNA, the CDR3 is TGTGCCAGCAGCCCCAGGACAGGGGGCATCCACGAGCAGTACTTC.